This T cell receptor beta chain was observed in a study of T cells in Graves' hyperthyroidism and ophthalmopathy. There were TCR beta CDR3 regions amplified from RNA transcripts. First-round RT-PCR of the TCR CDR3 relied on the HTBI primer set. Using its own MiXCR run on the multiplex PCR reads, TCRdb lists one record per CDR3 protein. This table holds some 600,000 distinct CDR3 sequences, 35% to 55% found once. This clonotype was recorded only once. The clonotype originates from a young woman with Graves' hyperthyroidism. Sequenced sample: peripheral blood or thyroid tissue (not recorded which).

This CDR3 is CSGPQGTGANVLTF. DNA for the CDR3: TGCAGCGGACCACAGGGCACTGGGGCCAACGTCCTGACTTTC. The chain links TRBV29-1 to TRBJ2-6, with D perhaps matching TRBD1 (6 bases). Germline lookup yields CDR1 SQVTM and CDR2 ANQGSEA. The CDR3 length is 14 residues. Between the trimmed V and J ends, which lost 7 bases and 2 bases, there was a span of 12 bases.